This TCR beta chain derives from a study of blood T cells in healthy people across ages. A sample-barcoded 5' primer and a J-beta primer mix were used in a second PCR of roughly 7 to 11 cycles. Unique molecular identifiers of 12 random nucleotides labeled each cDNA. MiXCR, applied by TCRdb to the 5' RACE reads, yields one record per CDR3 protein. The sample yields about 1.8 million distinct CDR3 sequences, about 50% seen once. This clonotype was detected a few times. Antigen: not known. Overall study findings and caveats: Strong correlation linked observed beta diversity and percent naive T cells. Measured against age, TCR beta diversity per million T cells decreased in a roughly linear manner.

The CDR3 contains 13 residues. Germline-derived CDR1 and CDR2 are DFQATT and SNEGSKA (reference sequence). Donors gave approximately 9.9 milliliters of peripheral blood apiece. Input material: blood. The rearrangement uses TRBV20-1 and TRBJ2-7; 7 nucleotides agree with TRBD1. The closer fit of TRBJ2-5 to the DNA end suggests the J call may be wrong. This TCR came from a woman aged 40 to 50 in good health. CDR3 residues: CSGRRGRAETQYF. CDR3 DNA: TGCAGTGGGAGAAGGGGGCGCGCGGAGACCCAGTACTTC.